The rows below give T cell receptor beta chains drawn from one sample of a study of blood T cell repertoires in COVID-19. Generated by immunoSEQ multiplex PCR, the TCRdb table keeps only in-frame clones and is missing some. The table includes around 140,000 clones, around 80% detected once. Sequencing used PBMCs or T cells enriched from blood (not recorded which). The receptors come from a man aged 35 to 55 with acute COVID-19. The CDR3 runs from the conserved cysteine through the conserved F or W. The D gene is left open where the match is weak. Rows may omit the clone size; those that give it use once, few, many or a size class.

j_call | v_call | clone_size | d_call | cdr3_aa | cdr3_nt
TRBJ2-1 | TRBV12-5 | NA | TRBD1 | CASGLGQGAYNEQFF | TGTGCTAGTGGTTTGGGACAGGGGGCCTACAATGAGCAGTTCTTC
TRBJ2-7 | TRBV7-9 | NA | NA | CASSPQGREQYF | TGTGCCAGCAGCCCGCAGGGGCGGGAGCAGTACTTC
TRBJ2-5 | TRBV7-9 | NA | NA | CASSLVLGRATQYF | TGTGCCAGCAGCTTAGTACTAGGCCGGGCGACCCAGTACTTC
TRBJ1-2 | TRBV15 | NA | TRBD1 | CATSRPGQGPNYGYTF | TGTGCCACCAGCAGACCGGGACAGGGACCGAACTATGGCTACACCTTC
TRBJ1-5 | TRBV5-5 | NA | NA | CASSLGGAGNQPQHF | TGTGCCAGCAGCTTGGGAGGGGCGGGAAATCAGCCCCAGCATTTT
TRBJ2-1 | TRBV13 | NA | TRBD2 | CASSRTSGQPGEQFF | TGTGCCAGCAGCCGGACTAGCGGCCAACCGGGTGAGCAGTTCTTC
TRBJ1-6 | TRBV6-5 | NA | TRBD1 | CASSYSRTGDSPLHF | TGTGCCAGCAGTTACTCGAGGACAGGGGACTCACCCCTCCACTTT
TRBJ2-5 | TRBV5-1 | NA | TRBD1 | CASSPGGGQETQYF | TGCGCCAGCAGCCCAGGGGGCGGGCAAGAGACCCAGTACTTC
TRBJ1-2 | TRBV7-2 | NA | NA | CASSSAGKGDYGYTF | TGTGCCAGCAGCTCGGCGGGGAAAGGGGACTATGGCTACACCTTC
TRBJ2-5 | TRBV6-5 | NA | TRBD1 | CASQGDRETQYF | TGTGCCAGTCAGGGGGATAGAGAGACCCAGTACTTC
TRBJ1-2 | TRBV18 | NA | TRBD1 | CASSTTGGDYGYTF | TGTGCCAGCTCAACGACAGGGGGCGACTATGGCTACACCTTC
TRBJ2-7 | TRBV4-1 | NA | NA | CASSQEARVYEQYF | TGCGCCAGCAGCCAAGAGGCCAGGGTCTACGAGCAGTACTTC
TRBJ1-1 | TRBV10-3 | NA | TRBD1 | CAVNRGPNTEAFF | TGTGCCGTTAACAGGGGGCCGAACACTGAAGCTTTCTTT
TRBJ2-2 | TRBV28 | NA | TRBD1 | CASRLQGADGELFF | TGTGCCAGCAGGTTACAGGGGGCAGACGGGGAGCTGTTTTTT
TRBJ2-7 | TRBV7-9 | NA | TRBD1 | CASTRTGTGGAEQYF | TGTGCCAGCACCCGAACCGGGACAGGGGGCGCCGAGCAGTACTTC
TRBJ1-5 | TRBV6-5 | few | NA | CASNQGGGQPQHF | TGTGCCAGCAATCAAGGGGGGGGTCAGCCCCAGCATTTT